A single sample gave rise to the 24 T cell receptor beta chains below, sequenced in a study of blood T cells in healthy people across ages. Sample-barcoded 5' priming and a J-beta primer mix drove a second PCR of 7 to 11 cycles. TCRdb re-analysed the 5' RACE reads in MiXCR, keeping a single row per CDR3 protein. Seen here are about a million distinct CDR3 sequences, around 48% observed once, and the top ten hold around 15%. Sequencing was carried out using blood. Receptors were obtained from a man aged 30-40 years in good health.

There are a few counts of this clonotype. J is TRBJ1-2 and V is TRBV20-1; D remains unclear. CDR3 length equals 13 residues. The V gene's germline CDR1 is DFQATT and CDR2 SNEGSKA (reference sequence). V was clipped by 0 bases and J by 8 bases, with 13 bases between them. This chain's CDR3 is CSARDSAARGYTF. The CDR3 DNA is TGCAGTGCTAGAGATAGTGCGGCGCGAGGCTACACCTTC.

Here the CDR3 reads CASSTSTWLQTGQGLPYEQYF. Here the CDR3 DNA reads TGTGCCAGCAGTACCTCCACTTGGCTGCAAACGGGACAGGGGCTGCCCTACGAGCAGTACTTC. The rearrangement links TRBV28 to TRBJ2-7; TRBD1 agrees at 10 bases. V gave up 5 bases and J gave up 2 bases; unmatched junction bases: 24. The CDR3 contains 21 residues. Germline CDR1 is MDHEN and CDR2 is SYDVKM. The full variable domain, with the rest looked up from reference TRBV28 and TRBJ2-7, is DVKVTQSSRYLVKRTGEKVFLECVQDMDHENMFWYRQDPGLGLRLIYFSYDVKMKEKGDIPEGYSVSREKKERFSLILESASTNQTSMYLCASSTSTWLQTGQGLPYEQYFGPGTRLTVT.

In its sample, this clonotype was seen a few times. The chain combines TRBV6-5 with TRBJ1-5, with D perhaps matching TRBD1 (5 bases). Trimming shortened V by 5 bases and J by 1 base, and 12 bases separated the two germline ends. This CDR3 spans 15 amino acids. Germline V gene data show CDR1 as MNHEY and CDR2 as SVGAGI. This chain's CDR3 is CASSPGGGSNQPQHF. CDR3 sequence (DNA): TGTGCCAGCAGTCCCGGGGGGGGGAGCAATCAGCCCCAGCATTTT.

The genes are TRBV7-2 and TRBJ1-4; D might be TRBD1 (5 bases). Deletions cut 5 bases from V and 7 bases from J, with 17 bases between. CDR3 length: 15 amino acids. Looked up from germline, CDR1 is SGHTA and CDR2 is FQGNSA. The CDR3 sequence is CASSPVGTAVEKLFF. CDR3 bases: TGTGCCAGCAGCCCAGTGGGGACGGCGGTTGAAAAACTGTTTTTT.

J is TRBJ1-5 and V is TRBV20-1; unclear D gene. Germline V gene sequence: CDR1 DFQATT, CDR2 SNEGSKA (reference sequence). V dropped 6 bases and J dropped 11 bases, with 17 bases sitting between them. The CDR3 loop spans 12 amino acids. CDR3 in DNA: TGCAGTGCCTCGGACCTAGTAGGATCCCAGCATTTT. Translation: CSASDLVGSQHF.

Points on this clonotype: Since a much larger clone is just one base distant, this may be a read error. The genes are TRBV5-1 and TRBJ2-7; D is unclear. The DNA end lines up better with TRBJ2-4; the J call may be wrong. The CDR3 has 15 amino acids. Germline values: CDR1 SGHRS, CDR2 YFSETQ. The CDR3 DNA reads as TGCGCCAACAGCTTGAGCAGCACCACCAAAAACATTCAGTACTTC. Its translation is CANSLSSTTKNIQYF.

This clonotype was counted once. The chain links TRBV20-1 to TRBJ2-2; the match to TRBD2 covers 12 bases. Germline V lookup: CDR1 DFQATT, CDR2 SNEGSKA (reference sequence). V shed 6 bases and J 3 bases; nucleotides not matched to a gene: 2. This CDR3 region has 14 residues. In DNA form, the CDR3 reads TGCAGTGCCGGACTAGCGGGGCACACCGGGGAGCTGTTTTTT. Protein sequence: CSAGLAGHTGELFF.

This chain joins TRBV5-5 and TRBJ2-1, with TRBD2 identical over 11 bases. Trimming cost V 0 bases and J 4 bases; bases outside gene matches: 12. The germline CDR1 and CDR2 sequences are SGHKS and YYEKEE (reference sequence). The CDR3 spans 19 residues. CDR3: CASSLVGATSGGSYNEQFF. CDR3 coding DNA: TGTGCCAGCAGCTTGGTGGGGGCCACTAGCGGGGGCTCTTACAATGAGCAGTTCTTC.

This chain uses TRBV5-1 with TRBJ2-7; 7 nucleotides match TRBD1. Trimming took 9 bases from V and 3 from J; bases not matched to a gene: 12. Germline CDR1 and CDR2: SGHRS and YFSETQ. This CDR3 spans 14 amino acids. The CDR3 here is CATKHGTEYYEQYF. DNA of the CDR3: TGCGCCACCAAGCATGGGACAGAGTACTACGAGCAGTACTTC.

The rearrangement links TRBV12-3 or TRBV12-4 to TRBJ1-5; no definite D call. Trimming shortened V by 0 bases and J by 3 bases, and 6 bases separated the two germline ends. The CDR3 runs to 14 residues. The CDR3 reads CASSLAGLNQPQHF. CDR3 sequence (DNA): TGTGCCAGCAGTTTAGCAGGGCTCAATCAGCCCCAGCATTTT.

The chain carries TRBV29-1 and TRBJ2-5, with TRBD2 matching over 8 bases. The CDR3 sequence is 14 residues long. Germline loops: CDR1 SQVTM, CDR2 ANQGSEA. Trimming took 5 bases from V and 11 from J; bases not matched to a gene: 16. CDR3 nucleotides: TGCAGCGTTCCCACAGCGGGAGTATACAATGAGCAGTACTTC. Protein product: CSVPTAGVYNEQYF. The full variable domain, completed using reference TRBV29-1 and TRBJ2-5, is SAVISQKPSRDICQRGTSLTIQCQVDSQVTMMFWYRQQPGQSLTLIATANQGSEATYESGFVIDKFPISRPNLTFSTLTVSNMSPEDSSIYLCSVPTAGVYNEQYFGPGTRLLVL.

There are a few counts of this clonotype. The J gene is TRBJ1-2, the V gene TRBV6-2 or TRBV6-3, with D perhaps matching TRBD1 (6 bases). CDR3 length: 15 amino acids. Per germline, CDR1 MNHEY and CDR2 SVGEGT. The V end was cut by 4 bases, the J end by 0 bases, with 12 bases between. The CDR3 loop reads CASSLQGGANYGYTF. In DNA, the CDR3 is TGTGCCAGCAGTTTACAGGGAGGCGCTAACTATGGCTACACCTTC.

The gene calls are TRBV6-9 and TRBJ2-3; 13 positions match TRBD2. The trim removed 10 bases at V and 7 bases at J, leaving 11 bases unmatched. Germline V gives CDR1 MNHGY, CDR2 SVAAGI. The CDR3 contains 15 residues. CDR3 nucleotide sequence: TGTGCCACCCGGACTAGCGGGGGTCTCTCTTATACGCAGTATTTT. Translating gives CATRTSGGLSYTQYF.

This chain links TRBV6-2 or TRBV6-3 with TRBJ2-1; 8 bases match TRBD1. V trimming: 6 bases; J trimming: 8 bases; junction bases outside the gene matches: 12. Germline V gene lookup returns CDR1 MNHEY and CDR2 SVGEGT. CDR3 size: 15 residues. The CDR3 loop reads CASRGGTGGFYEQFF. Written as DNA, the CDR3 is TGTGCCAGCAGAGGAGGTACAGGGGGATTTTATGAGCAGTTCTTC.

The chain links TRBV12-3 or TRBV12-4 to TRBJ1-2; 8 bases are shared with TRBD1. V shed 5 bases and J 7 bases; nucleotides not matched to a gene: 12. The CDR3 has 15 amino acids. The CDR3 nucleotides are TGTGCCAGCAGTCCTAAGACAGGGGCTTTAGGTGGCTACACCTTC. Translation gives CASSPKTGALGGYTF.

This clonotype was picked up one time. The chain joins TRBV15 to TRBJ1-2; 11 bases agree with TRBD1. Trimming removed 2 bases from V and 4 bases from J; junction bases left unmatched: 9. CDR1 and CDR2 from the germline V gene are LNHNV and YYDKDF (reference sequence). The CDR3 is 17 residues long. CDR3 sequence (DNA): TGTGCCACCAGCAGAACCCAAACCGGGACAGGGGGCTATGGCTACACCTTC. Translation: CATSRTQTGTGGYGYTF.

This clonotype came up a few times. CDR3 in DNA: TGCAGCGTTGCCAGGGCGGTGAACACTGAAGCTTTCTTT. This gives the protein CSVARAVNTEAFF. The chain couples TRBV29-1 to TRBJ1-1, with D possibly matching TRBD1 (5 bases). This CDR3 has 13 residues. Germline V gene data show CDR1 as SQVTM and CDR2 as ANQGSEA. Trimming took off 4 bases at V and 0 bases at J, with 9 bases between the two ends. Supplemented by reference TRBV29-1 and TRBJ1-1, the full variable domain reads SAVISQKPSRDICQRGTSLTIQCQVDSQVTMMFWYRQQPGQSLTLIATANQGSEATYESGFVIDKFPISRPNLTFSTLTVSNMSPEDSSIYLCSVARAVNTEAFFGQGTRLTVV.

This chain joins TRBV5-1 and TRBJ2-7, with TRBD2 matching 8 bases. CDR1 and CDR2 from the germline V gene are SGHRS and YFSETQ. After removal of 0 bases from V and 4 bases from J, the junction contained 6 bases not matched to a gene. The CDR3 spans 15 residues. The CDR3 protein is CASSLEAGGHYEQYF. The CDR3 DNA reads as TGCGCCAGCAGCTTGGAGGCGGGGGGTCATTACGAGCAGTACTTC.

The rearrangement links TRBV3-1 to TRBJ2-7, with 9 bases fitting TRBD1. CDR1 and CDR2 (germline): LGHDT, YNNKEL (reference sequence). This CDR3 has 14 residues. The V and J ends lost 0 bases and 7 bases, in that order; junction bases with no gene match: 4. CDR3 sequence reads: CASSQEDRGSEQYF. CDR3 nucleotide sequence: TGTGCCAGCAGCCAAGAAGACAGGGGGTCTGAGCAGTACTTC.

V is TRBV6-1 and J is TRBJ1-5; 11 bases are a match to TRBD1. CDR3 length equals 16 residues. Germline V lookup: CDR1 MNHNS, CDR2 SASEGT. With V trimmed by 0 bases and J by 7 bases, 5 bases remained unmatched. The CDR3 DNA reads TGTGCCAGCAGTGAAGCCGGGACAGGGGGTTGGCAGCCCCAGCATTTT. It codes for CASSEAGTGGWQPQHF.

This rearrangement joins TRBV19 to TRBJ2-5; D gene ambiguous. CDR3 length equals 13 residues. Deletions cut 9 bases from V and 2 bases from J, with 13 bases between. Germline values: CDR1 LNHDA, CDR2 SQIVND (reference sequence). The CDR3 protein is CASARSLQETQYF. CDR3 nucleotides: TGTGCCAGCGCCCGCAGTCTTCAAGAGACCCAGTACTTC.

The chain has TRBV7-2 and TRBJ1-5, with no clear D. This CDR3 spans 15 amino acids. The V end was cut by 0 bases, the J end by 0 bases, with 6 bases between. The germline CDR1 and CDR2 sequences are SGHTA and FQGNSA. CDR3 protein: CASSLAQYSNQPQHF. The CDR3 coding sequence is TGTGCCAGCAGCTTAGCCCAATATAGCAATCAGCCCCAGCATTTT.

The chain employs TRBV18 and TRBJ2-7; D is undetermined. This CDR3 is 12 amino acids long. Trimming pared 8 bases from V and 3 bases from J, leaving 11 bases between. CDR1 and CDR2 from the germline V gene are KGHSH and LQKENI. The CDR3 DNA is TGTGCCAGCGCCCTCGAATTCTACGAGCAGTACTTC. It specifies CASALEFYEQYF.

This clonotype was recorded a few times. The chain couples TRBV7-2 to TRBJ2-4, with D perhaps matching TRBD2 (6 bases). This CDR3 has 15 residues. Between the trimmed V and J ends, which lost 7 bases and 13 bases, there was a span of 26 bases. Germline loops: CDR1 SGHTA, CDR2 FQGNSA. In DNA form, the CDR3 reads TGTGCCAGCACCCCCGGCCGGGACTTCTCCTATGAGCAGTACTTC. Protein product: CASTPGRDFSYEQYF. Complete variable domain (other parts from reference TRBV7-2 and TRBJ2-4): GAGVSQSPSNKVTEKGKDVELRCDPISGHTALYWYRQSLGQGLEFLIYFQGNSAPDKSGLPSDRFSAERTGGSVSTLTIQRTQQEDSAVYLCASTPGRDFSYEQYFGAGTRLSVL.